Listed below are T cell receptor beta chains from one sample, sequenced in a study of Siglec-9 on CD8 T cells in melanoma. Clones were sequenced by immunoSEQ multiplex PCR, and TCRdb holds only the in-frame ones, with some missing. The table records 30,000 to 45,000 clones, roughly 84% of them present only once. Sequencing was done on a sample of Siglec-9- CD8+ T cells sorted from blood. Receptor source: a human donor in good health. The CDR3 runs from the conserved cysteine through the conserved F or W. D genes are given only for firm matches. Size is stated for part of the rows, as once, few or many counts, or as a class when the clone is expanded.

j_call,cdr3_length,d_call,v_call,clone_size,cdr3_nt,cdr3_aa
TRBJ1-1,14,NA,TRBV18,NA,TGTGCCAGCTCACCACCGGTTCAGAACACTGAAGCTTTCTTT,CASSPPVQNTEAFF
TRBJ1-5,14,NA,TRBV19,NA,TGTGCCAGTGTCCCTTCGCAGGGAAATCAGCCCCAGCATTTT,CASVPSQGNQPQHF
TRBJ1-2,14,TRBD1,TRBV5-1,NA,TGCGCCAGCAACCAGGACAGGGGGAGCTATGGCTACACCTTC,CASNQDRGSYGYTF
TRBJ1-2,15,TRBD1,TRBV27,NA,TGTGCCAGCAGTTTATCCCAGGGGGGTATTAATGGCTACACCTTC,CASSLSQGGINGYTF
TRBJ2-7,12,TRBD2,TRBV9,few,TGTGCCAGCAGCCCGGGGGGCTACGAGCAGTACTTC,CASSPGGYEQYF
TRBJ2-1,13,NA,TRBV7-9,NA,TGTGCCAGCAGCGAAGGACGGATTTATGAGCAGTTCTTC,CASSEGRIYEQFF
TRBJ2-5,14,NA,TRBV7-8,NA,TGTGCCAGCAGCTTACTACGGGGTGAAGAGACCCAGTACTTC,CASSLLRGEETQYF
TRBJ1-6,15,NA,TRBV14,NA,TGTGCCAGCAGCCAGGGGACGGGCCTGAATTCACCCCTCCACTTT,CASSQGTGLNSPLHF
TRBJ2-7,14,TRBD1,TRBV30,once,TGTGCCTGGAGTACAGGACAGGGGCAGGGCGAGCAGTACTTC,CAWSTGQGQGEQYF
TRBJ1-5,12,NA,TRBV28,NA,TGTGCCAGCAGTGTCGCTCATCAGCCCCAGCATTTT,CASSVAHQPQHF
TRBJ1-1,15,NA,TRBV7-8,NA,TGTGCCAGCAGCTTAGACGGACCGGGGGACACTGAAGCTTTCTTT,CASSLDGPGDTEAFF
TRBJ2-1,15,TRBD2,TRBV6-1,NA,TGTGCCAGCAGTGAAGAACCTAGCGGATACAATGAGCAGTTCTTC,CASSEEPSGYNEQFF
TRBJ2-3,15,TRBD2,TRBV4-1,NA,TGCGCCAGCAGGTTAGCGGGAAACTCATACGATACGCAGTATTTT,CASRLAGNSYDTQYF
TRBJ1-1,13,NA,TRBV5-6,NA,TGTGCCAGCGCTCTGGAACCTAGAAGTGAAGCTTTCTTT,CASALEPRSEAFF
TRBJ1-1,15,NA,TRBV11-2,once,TGTGCCAGCAGCTTTGGGACTTTGGGAAACTTTGAAGCTTTCTTT,CASSFGTLGNFEAFF
TRBJ2-1,16,TRBD2,TRBV11-2,NA,TGTGCCAGCAGTCCCTTAGCGGGAGTAGCCTACAATGAGCAGTTCTTC,CASSPLAGVAYNEQFF
TRBJ2-2,17,NA,TRBV27,NA,TGTGCCAGCAGTTTATACTCCGCGTTCGCGAACACCGGGGAGCTGTTTTTT,CASSLYSAFANTGELFF
TRBJ2-7,14,NA,TRBV2,NA,TGTGCCAGCAGTGACCCGTCCAGCTCCTACGAGCAGTACTTC,CASSDPSSSYEQYF
TRBJ2-7,14,TRBD1,TRBV27,NA,TGTGCCAGCAGTCCATGGGGACAGGGCTACGAGCAGTACTTC,CASSPWGQGYEQYF
TRBJ1-1,17,TRBD1,TRBV27,NA,TGTGCCAGCAGTTTATCCATTCCACAGGGGGGGAACACTGAAGCTTTCTTT,CASSLSIPQGGNTEAFF
TRBJ2-7,15,TRBD2,TRBV27,NA,TGTGCCAGCAGTTTCAGGCCAGGGAGGGCCTACGAGCAGTACTTC,CASSFRPGRAYEQYF
TRBJ1-1,16,NA,TRBV6-6,NA,TGTGCCAGCAGTTACTCGAATTTGCCAGGAAAGACTGAAGCTTTCTTT,CASSYSNLPGKTEAFF
TRBJ1-1,15,TRBD1,TRBV7-9,NA,TGTGCCAGCAGCCGACAGGGGGTCTTGAACACTGAAGCTTTCTTT,CASSRQGVLNTEAFF
TRBJ1-5,15,NA,TRBV4-1,NA,TGCGCCAGCAGCCAGTCGGGGGGCGAAGAGCAGCCCCAGCATTTT,CASSQSGGEEQPQHF
TRBJ2-1,12,NA,TRBV30,once,TGTGCCTGGGGACTGGACTACAATGAGCAGTTCTTC,CAWGLDYNEQFF
TRBJ1-1,15,NA,TRBV28,few,TGTGCCAGCAGTTTAGCTGGGATTTTGAACACTGAAGCTTTCTTT,CASSLAGILNTEAFF